This entry lists 10 T cell receptor beta chains sequenced from one sample in a study of blood T cell repertoires in COVID-19. TCRdb's copy holds only in-frame clones and misses some; the assay was immunoSEQ multiplex PCR. This table has 350,000 to 450,000 clones, roughly nine tenths appearing once. Sequencing was done on a sample of PBMCs or T cells enriched from blood (not recorded which). All receptors derive from a woman aged 30 to 39 who had recovered from COVID-19.

The gene calls are TRBV7-9 and TRBJ1-2; 8 bases agree with TRBD1. V was pared by 7 bases and J by 10 bases, with 11 bases of the junction left unmatched. The CDR3 spans 13 residues. From germline, CDR1 is SEHNR and CDR2 FQNEAQ (reference sequence). CDR3 protein: CASNPWTGFVYTF. CDR3 bases: TGTGCCAGCAACCCGTGGACAGGGTTCGTCTACACCTTC.

This clone appeared once. CDR3 sequence: CASGLAFDSPYEQYF. CDR3 DNA sequence: TGTGCTAGTGGTTTGGCCTTCGACAGTCCCTACGAGCAGTACTTC. The chain joins TRBV12-5 to TRBJ2-7; perhaps TRBD1 as D (5 bases). The ends were cut back, 1 base at V and 2 bases at J, with 12 bases in the middle. Germline lookup yields CDR1 LGHNT and CDR2 FRNRAP. The length of the CDR3 is 15 residues.

The chain has TRBV30 and TRBJ2-5; 10 nucleotides match TRBD1. The V segment lost 4 bases and the J segment 5 bases; nucleotides outside the gene matches: 13. This CDR3 has 16 amino acids. The germline CDR1 and CDR2 sequences are GTSNPN and SVGIG (reference sequence). CDR3 DNA: TGTGCCTGGACCCATCTGGGACAGGGGACCGGTGAGACCCAGTACTTC. As protein: CAWTHLGQGTGETQYF. The full variable domain, rest sourced from reference TRBV30 and TRBJ2-5, is SQTIHQWPATLVQPVGSPLSLECTVEGTSNPNLYWYRQAAGRGLQLLFYSVGIGQISSEVPQNLSASRPQDRQFILSSKKLLLSDSGFYLCAWTHLGQGTGETQYFGPGTRLLVL.

The chain couples TRBV7-9 to TRBJ1-1, with a possible D match to TRBD1 (5 bases). This CDR3 is built from 13 residues. The ends were cut back, 0 bases at V and 6 bases at J, with 8 bases in the middle. In germline, CDR1 is SEHNR, CDR2 FQNEAQ (reference sequence). The CDR3 loop is CASSLAAGPEAFF. CDR3 DNA: TGTGCCAGCAGCTTAGCGGCGGGGCCTGAAGCTTTCTTT.

The V call is TRBV28, the J call TRBJ2-1; 10 nucleotides agree with TRBD2. The germline V gene encodes CDR1 MDHEN and CDR2 SYDVKM. This CDR3 comprises 15 residues. The ends lost 6 bases at V and 4 bases at J; junction bases unmatched: 6. CDR3 residues: CASREAGGSYNEQFF. The CDR3 bases are TGTGCCAGCAGAGAAGCGGGGGGGTCTTACAATGAGCAGTTCTTC.

V usage is TRBV19 and J usage is TRBJ1-2; D is perhaps TRBD1 (5 bases). Trimming left V 4 bases short and J 2 bases short, with 14 bases between. Germline V gives CDR1 LNHDA, CDR2 SQIVND (reference sequence). The CDR3 is 15 amino acids. CDR3 protein: CASSTMDAGNYGYTF. The CDR3 DNA follows: TGTGCCAGTAGTACTATGGACGCAGGGAACTATGGCTACACCTTC.

In the case of this clone: The same CDR3 can be traced to other DNA sequences in this sample. V and J are TRBV28 and TRBJ1-2; D perhaps matches TRBD1 (6 bases). This CDR3 spans 14 amino acids. The germline V and J ends were trimmed by 1 base and 1 base, with 7 bases remaining between them. Germline V gene sequence: CDR1 MDHEN, CDR2 SYDVKM. CDR3 sequence: CASSLLDSNYGYTF. The CDR3, as DNA: TGTGCCAGCAGTTTATTGGACAGTAACTATGGCTACACCTTC.

V gene TRBV3-1 (or the pseudogene TRBV3-2) combines with J gene TRBJ1-2, with 7 bases lining up with TRBD1. There are 13 residues in the CDR3. Trimming removed 1 base from V and 8 bases from J; junction bases left unmatched: 4. The V gene's germline CDR1 is LGHDT and CDR2 YNNKEL (reference sequence). The CDR3, as DNA: TGTGCCAGCAGCCAAGCTGGGACAGACGGCTACACCTTC. Protein product: CASSQAGTDGYTF.

The chain links TRBV27 to TRBJ1-3; D is ambiguous. CDR1 MNHEY and CDR2 SMNVEV come from the germline V gene (reference sequence). Trimming took off 2 bases at V and 7 bases at J, with 3 bases between the two ends. The CDR3 contains 11 residues. The CDR3 sequence: CASSLGNTIYF. Written as DNA, the CDR3 is TGTGCCAGCAGTTTAGGCAACACCATATATTTT.

This rearrangement joins TRBV28 to TRBJ2-1, with D unresolved. The V gene's germline CDR1 is MDHEN and CDR2 SYDVKM. V was cut by 3 bases and J by 10 bases, with 10 bases left in between. There are 12 residues in the CDR3. CDR3 protein: CASSFITPEQFF. DNA for the CDR3: TGTGCCAGCAGTTTTATTACTCCCGAGCAGTTCTTC.